The source of this T cell receptor beta chain is a study of Ad26.COV2.S vaccination and SARS-CoV-2 variants. Across the study: Once, or twice with 56 days between doses, Ad26.COV2.S was given intramuscularly.

The treatment: over 15 received Ad26.COV2.S at low or high dose, single or two shots; several received placebo; per-sample allocation not given. Specimens were obtained on day 63 following the first vaccine or placebo injection. In Boston, an adult donor aged 18-55 years took part. Ad26 vector vaccine expressed Wuhan-strain SARS-CoV-2 spike. Sequencing used immunoSEQ multiplex PCR; TCRdb keeps in-frame clones, though not all of them. The table records about 480,000 clones, about 83% of them present only once. About this clone itself: Its antigen is as yet unknown.

Germline lookup yields CDR1 SGHTA and CDR2 FQGNSA. With 5 bases removed from V and 6 bases from J, the gap between germline ends came to 17 bases. This CDR3 region has 15 residues. Whole-study results and caveats: Individuals receiving vaccine had higher spike-specific TCR breadth than placebo recipients did.

The chain couples TRBV7-2 to TRBJ1-5, with a tentative D call TRBD1 (5 bases). The sample consisted of peripheral blood, taken in a trial of Ad26.COV2.S vaccine versus placebo. The clonotype was recovered from a person between 18 and 65 years old who received the Ad26.COV2.S COVID-19 vaccine or a placebo. CDR3 DNA sequence: TGTGCCAGCAGCCGTAGCGGGGCCGGCGGTCAGCCCCAGCATTTT. This gives the protein CASSRSGAGGQPQHF.